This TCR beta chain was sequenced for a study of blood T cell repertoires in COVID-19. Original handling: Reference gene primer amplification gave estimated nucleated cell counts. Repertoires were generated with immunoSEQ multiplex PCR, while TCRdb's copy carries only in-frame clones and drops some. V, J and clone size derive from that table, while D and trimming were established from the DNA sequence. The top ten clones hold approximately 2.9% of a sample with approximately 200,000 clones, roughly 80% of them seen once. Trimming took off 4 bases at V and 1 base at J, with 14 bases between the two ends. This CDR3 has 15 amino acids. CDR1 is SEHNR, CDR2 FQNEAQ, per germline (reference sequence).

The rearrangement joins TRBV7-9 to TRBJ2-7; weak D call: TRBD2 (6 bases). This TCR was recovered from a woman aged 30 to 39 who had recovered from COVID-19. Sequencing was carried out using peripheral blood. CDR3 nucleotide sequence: TGTGCCAGCAGCTGCGGGGCGGACTGTTCCTACGAGCAGTACTTC. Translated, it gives CASSCGADCSYEQYF. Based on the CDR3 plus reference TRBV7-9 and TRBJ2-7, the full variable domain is DTGVSQNPRHKITKRGQNVTFRCDPISEHNRLYWYRQTLGQGPEFLTYFQNEAQLEKSRLLSDRFSAERPKGSFSTLEIQRTEQGDSAMYLCASSCGADCSYEQYFGPGTRLTVT.